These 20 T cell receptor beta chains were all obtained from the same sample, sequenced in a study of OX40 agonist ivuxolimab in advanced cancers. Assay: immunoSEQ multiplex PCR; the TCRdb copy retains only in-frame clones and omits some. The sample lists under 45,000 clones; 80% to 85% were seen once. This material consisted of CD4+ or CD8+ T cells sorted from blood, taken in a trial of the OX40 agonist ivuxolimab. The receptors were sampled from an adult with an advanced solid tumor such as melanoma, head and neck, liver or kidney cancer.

Here the CDR3 DNA reads TGTGCCAGCAGTCCTCGACAGGACCAACGAAACACCATATATTTT. Translation gives CASSPRQDQRNTIYF. This chain uses TRBV27 with TRBJ1-3; D may be TRBD1 (6 bases). CDR3 length equals 15 residues. Germline assignment: CDR1 MNHEY and CDR2 SMNVEV (reference sequence). The V and J ends lost 5 bases and 5 bases respectively, with 16 bases between them.

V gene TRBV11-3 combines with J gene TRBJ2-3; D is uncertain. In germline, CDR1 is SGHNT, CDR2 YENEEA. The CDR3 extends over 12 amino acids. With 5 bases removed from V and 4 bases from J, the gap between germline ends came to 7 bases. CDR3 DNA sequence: TGTGCCAGCAGCCATTCCTCAGATACGCAGTATTTT. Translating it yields CASSHSSDTQYF. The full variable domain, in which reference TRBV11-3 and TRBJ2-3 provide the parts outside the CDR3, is EAGVVQSPRYKIIEKKQPVAFWCNPISGHNTLYWYLQNLGQGPELLIRYENEEAVDDSQLPKDRFSAERLKGVDSTLKIQPAELGDSAVYLCASSHSSDTQYFGPGTRLTVL.

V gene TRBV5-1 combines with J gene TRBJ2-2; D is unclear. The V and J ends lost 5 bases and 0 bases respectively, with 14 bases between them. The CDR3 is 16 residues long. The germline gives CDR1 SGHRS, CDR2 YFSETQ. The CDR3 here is CASRPGLTSNTGELFF. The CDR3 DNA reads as TGCGCCAGCAGGCCTGGGCTCACCTCGAACACCGGGGAGCTGTTTTTT.

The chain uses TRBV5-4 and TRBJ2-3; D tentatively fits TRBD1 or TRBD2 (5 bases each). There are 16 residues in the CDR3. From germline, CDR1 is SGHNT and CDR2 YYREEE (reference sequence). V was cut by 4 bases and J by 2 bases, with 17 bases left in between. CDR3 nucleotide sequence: TGTGCCAGCAGCCGGGACGCCGCCTTGGCCACAGATACGCAGTATTTT. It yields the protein CASSRDAALATDTQYF.

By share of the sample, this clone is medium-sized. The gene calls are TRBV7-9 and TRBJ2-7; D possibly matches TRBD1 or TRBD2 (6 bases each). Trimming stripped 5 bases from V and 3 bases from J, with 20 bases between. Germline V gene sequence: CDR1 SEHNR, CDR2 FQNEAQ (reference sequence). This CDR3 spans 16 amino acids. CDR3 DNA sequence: TGTGCCAGCAGCCCCCGGGGGCGGGGCTCACTCTACGAGCAGTACTTC. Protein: CASSPRGRGSLYEQYF.

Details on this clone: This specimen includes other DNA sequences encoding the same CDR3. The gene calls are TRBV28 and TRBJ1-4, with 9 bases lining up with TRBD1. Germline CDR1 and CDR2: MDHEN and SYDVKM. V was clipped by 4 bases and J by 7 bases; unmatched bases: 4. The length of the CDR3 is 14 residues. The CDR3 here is CASSSGQGPEKLFF. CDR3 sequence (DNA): TGTGCCAGCAGTTCAGGACAGGGGCCTGAAAAACTGTTTTTT.

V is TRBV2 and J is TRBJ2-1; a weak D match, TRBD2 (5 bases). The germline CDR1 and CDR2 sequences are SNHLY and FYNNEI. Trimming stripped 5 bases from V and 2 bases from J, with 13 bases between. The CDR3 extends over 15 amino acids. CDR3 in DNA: TGTGCCAGCAGTTCCGGGATCCCAACCTACAATGAGCAGTTCTTC. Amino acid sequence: CASSSGIPTYNEQFF.

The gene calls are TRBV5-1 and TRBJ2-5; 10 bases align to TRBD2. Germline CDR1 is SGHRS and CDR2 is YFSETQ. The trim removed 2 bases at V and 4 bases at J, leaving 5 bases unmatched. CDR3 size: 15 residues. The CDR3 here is CASSFTSGTSETQYF. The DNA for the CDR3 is TGCGCCAGCAGCTTCACTAGCGGGACGTCAGAGACCCAGTACTTC. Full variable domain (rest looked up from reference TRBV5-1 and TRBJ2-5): KAGVTQTPRYLIKTRGQQVTLSCSPISGHRSVSWYQQTPGQGLQFLFEYFSETQRNKGNFPGRFSGRQFSNSRSEMNVSTLELGDSALYLCASSFTSGTSETQYFGPGTRLLVL.

CDR3 loop: CASSSNSRTAEAFF. In DNA form, the CDR3 reads TGTGCCAGCAGCTCTAATAGTAGAACCGCTGAAGCTTTCTTT. The chain combines TRBV11-2 with TRBJ1-1, with D hard to call. Germline V gives CDR1 SGHAT, CDR2 FQNNGV. The CDR3 spans 14 residues. The V gene lost 4 bases and the J gene lost 6 bases, with 15 bases spanning the gap.

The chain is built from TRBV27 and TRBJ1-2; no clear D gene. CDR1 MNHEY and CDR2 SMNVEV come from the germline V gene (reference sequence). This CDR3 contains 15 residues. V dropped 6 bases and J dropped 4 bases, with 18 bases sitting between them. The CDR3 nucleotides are TGTGCCAGCAGCCGCGCCCCCGAGTCCCGCTATGGCTACACCTTC. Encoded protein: CASSRAPESRYGYTF.

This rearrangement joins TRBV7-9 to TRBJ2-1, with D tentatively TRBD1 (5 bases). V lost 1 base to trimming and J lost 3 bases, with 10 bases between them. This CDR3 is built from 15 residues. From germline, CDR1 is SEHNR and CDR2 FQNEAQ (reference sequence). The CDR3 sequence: CASSLVGQGYNEQFF. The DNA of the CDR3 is TGTGCCAGCAGCTTAGTCGGGCAGGGCTACAATGAGCAGTTCTTC.

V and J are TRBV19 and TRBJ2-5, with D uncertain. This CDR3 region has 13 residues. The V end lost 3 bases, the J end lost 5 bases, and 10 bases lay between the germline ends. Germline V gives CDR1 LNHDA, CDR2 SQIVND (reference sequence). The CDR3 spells CASSMGLRETQYF. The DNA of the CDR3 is TGTGCCAGTAGTATGGGCCTGCGGGAGACCCAGTACTTC.

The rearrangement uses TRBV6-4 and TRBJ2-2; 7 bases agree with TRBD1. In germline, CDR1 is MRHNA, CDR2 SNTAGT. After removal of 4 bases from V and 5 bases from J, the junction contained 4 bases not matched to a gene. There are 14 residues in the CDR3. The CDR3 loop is CASSATGSTGELFF. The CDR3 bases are TGTGCCAGCAGTGCGACAGGGAGTACCGGGGAGCTGTTTTTT.

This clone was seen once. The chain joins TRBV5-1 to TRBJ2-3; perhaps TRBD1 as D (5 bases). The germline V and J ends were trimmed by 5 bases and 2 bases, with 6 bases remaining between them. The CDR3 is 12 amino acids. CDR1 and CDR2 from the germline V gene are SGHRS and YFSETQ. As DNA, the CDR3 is TGCGCCAGCAGAGGGGCCACAGATACGCAGTATTTT. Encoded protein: CASRGATDTQYF.

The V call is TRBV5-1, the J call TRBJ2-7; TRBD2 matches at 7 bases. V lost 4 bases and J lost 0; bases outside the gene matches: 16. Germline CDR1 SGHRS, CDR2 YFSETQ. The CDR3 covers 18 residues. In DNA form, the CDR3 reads TGCGCCAGCAGCCCCGACGATCCCGGGACTAAGAGCTCCTACGAGCAGTACTTC. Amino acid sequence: CASSPDDPGTKSSYEQYF.

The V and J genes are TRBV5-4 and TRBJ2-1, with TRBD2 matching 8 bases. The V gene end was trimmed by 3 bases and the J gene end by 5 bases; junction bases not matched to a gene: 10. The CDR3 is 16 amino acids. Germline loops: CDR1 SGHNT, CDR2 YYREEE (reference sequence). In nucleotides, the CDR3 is TGTGCCAGCAGCTCGGGGGGGGGCCAAGGGAACAATGAGCAGTTCTTC. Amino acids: CASSSGGGQGNNEQFF.

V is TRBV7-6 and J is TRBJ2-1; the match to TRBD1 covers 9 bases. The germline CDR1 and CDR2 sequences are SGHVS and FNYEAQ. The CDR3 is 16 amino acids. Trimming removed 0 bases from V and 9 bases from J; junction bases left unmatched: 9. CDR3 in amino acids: CASSLAGTGRGREQFF. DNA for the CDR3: TGTGCCAGCAGCTTAGCCGGGACAGGGAGGGGTCGTGAGCAGTTCTTC.

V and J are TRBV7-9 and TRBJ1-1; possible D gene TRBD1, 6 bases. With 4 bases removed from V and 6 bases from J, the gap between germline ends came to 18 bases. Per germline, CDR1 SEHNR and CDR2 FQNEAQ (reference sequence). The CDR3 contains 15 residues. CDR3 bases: TGTGCCAGCAGCTCACATACAGGGTTCGGCGCTGAAGCTTTCTTT. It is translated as CASSSHTGFGAEAFF.

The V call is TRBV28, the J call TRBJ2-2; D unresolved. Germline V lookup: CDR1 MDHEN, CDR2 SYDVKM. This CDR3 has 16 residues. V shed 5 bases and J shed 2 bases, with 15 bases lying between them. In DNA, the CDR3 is TGTGCCAGCAGTCTCCCCGGCGCGGCCAACACCGGGGAGCTGTTTTTT. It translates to CASSLPGAANTGELFF.

Here the CDR3 DNA reads TGTGCCAGCAGTTCCGGACTAGCGACTTACAGAGAGCAGTTCTTC. Protein product: CASSSGLATYREQFF. V usage is TRBV27 and J usage is TRBJ2-1, with 9 positions matching TRBD2. The CDR3 spans 15 residues. The germline V gene has CDR1 MNHEY and CDR2 SMNVEV (reference sequence). V lost 4 bases and J lost 10; bases outside the gene matches: 11.